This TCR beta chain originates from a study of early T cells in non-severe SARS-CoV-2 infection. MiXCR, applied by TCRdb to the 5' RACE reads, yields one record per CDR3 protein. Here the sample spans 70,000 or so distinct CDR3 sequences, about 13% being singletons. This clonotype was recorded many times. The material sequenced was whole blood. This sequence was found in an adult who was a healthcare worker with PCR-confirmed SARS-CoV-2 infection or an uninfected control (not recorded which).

The chain's CDR3 is CASSFSAPGNPGNTIYF. The CDR3 nucleotides read TGTGCCAGCAGTTTTTCGGCCCCGGGGAATCCTGGAAACACCATATATTTT. This chain joins TRBV12-3 or TRBV12-4 and TRBJ1-3; D gene unclear. The CDR3 totals 17 residues. The ends were cut back, 3 bases at V and 2 bases at J, with 17 bases in the middle.